Listed below are T cell receptor beta chains from one sample, sequenced in a study of response to subunit inactivated influenza vaccine. One entry per CDR3 protein results from TCRdb running MiXCR on the RT-PCR reads. The data contain 150,000 to 200,000 distinct CDR3 sequences, roughly 12% of them singletons. This sample was also put to use in a study of T cells expressing NK-cell markers.

The material was CD8+ T cells sorted from PBMCs, obtained less than 13 days after vaccination. These receptors were collected from a man in his fifties or sixties who received an inactivated influenza vaccine. Each CDR3 is given with its conserved first and last residue. Fields, in order: CDR3 protein, CDR3 DNA, J gene, D gene, V gene, clone size. The D gene is left open where the match is weak. Not all rows give a size; the values are once, few, many and, for expanded clones, a class.

CDR3 protein: CASSIGGASYEQYF
CDR3 DNA: TGTGCCAGTAGTATAGGGGGCGCCTCCTACGAGCAGTACTTC
J gene: TRBJ2-7
D gene: .
V gene: TRBV19
clone size: .

CDR3 protein: CASSGPSSYEQYF
CDR3 DNA: TGTGCCAGCAGCGGACCCAGCTCCTACGAGCAGTACTTC
J gene: TRBJ2-7
D gene: .
V gene: TRBV9
clone size: many

CDR3 protein: CASSRAPWDYYEQYF
CDR3 DNA: TGCGCCAGCAGCCGAGCCCCTTGGGACTACTACGAGCAGTACTTC
J gene: TRBJ2-7
D gene: TRBD2
V gene: TRBV4-3
clone size: few

CDR3 protein: CASSQGLTSGGGETQYF
CDR3 DNA: TGCGCCAGCAGCCAAGGACTTACTAGCGGGGGCGGTGAGACCCAGTACTTC
J gene: TRBJ2-5
D gene: TRBD2
V gene: TRBV4-3
clone size: many

CDR3 protein: CASSPGGGTPYNEQFF
CDR3 DNA: TGTGCCAGCAGCCCAGGGGGAGGGACACCCTACAATGAGCAGTTCTTC
J gene: TRBJ2-1
D gene: .
V gene: TRBV9
clone size: few

CDR3 protein: CASRPATSGGTPQETQYF
CDR3 DNA: TGTGCCAGCAGACCCGCGACTAGCGGGGGGACCCCCCAAGAGACCCAGTACTTC
J gene: TRBJ2-5
D gene: TRBD2
V gene: TRBV12-3/TRBV12-4
clone size: .

CDR3 protein: CASSLAPGQGLNEQFF
CDR3 DNA: TGTGCCAGCAGTTTAGCGCCGGGACAGGGGCTCAATGAGCAGTTCTTC
J gene: TRBJ2-1
D gene: TRBD1
V gene: TRBV28
clone size: few

CDR3 protein: CATSDANTGELFF
CDR3 DNA: TGTGCCACCTCCGACGCGAACACCGGGGAGCTGTTTTTT
J gene: TRBJ2-2
D gene: .
V gene: TRBV15
clone size: .

CDR3 protein: CATTRTGGLSGANVLTF
CDR3 DNA: TGTGCCACCACTAGGACAGGGGGCCTCTCTGGGGCCAACGTCCTGACTTTC
J gene: TRBJ2-6
D gene: TRBD1
V gene: TRBV15
clone size: .

CDR3 protein: CASSPGGGGGEKLFF
CDR3 DNA: TGCGCCAGCAGCCCAGGCGGGGGAGGTGGTGAAAAACTGTTTTTT
J gene: TRBJ1-4
D gene: .
V gene: TRBV4-3
clone size: .

CDR3 protein: CASSLRLAMSHEQFF
CDR3 DNA: TGTGCCAGCAGCTTACGACTAGCGATGTCCCATGAGCAGTTCTTC
J gene: TRBJ2-1
D gene: TRBD2
V gene: TRBV7-6
clone size: many

CDR3 protein: CASSLRQTSGARQETQYF
CDR3 DNA: TGTGCCAGCAGCCTTAGGCAAACTAGCGGGGCGAGGCAAGAGACCCAGTACTTC
J gene: TRBJ2-5
D gene: TRBD2
V gene: TRBV7-8
clone size: .

CDR3 protein: CASSPRTGPYEQYF
CDR3 DNA: TGTGCCAGCAGTCCCCGGACAGGTCCCTACGAGCAGTACTTC
J gene: TRBJ2-7
D gene: TRBD1
V gene: TRBV28
clone size: .

CDR3 protein: CASSLDGTPETQYF
CDR3 DNA: TGTGCCAGCAGCTTAGACGGGACCCCTGAGACCCAGTACTTC
J gene: TRBJ2-5
D gene: .
V gene: TRBV7-3
clone size: .

CDR3 protein: CASSDWTVNTGELFF
CDR3 DNA: TGTGCCAGCAGTGATTGGACAGTGAACACCGGGGAGCTGTTTTTT
J gene: TRBJ2-2
D gene: .
V gene: TRBV25-1
clone size: .

CDR3 protein: CASSHGGQETQYF
CDR3 DNA: TGTGCCAGCAGCCATGGCGGCCAAGAGACCCAGTACTTC
J gene: TRBJ2-5
D gene: .
V gene: TRBV11-2
clone size: .

CDR3 protein: CASSETRDRGHHGYTF
CDR3 DNA: TGTGCCAGCAGTGAAACCCGGGACAGGGGGCATCATGGCTACACCTTC
J gene: TRBJ1-2
D gene: TRBD1
V gene: TRBV2
clone size: few

CDR3 protein: CASSRRLGIIYEQYF
CDR3 DNA: TGTGCCAGCAGCCGCCGGCTGGGCATCATCTACGAGCAGTACTTC
J gene: TRBJ2-7
D gene: .
V gene: TRBV28
clone size: few

CDR3 protein: CASSLAGVAQYF
CDR3 DNA: TGTGCCAGCAGCTTGGCGGGGGTGGCCCAGTACTTC
J gene: TRBJ2-5
D gene: .
V gene: TRBV5-5
clone size: few

CDR3 protein: CASTPPGQGLDEQYF
CDR3 DNA: TGTGCCAGCACCCCACCCGGACAGGGATTAGACGAGCAGTACTTC
J gene: TRBJ2-7
D gene: TRBD1
V gene: TRBV7-2
clone size: few

CDR3 protein: CASSQSSGRFGDTQYF
CDR3 DNA: TGCGCCAGCAGCCAAAGTAGCGGGAGATTTGGGGATACGCAGTATTTT
J gene: TRBJ2-3
D gene: TRBD2
V gene: TRBV4-3
clone size: many

CDR3 protein: CASSLDGTGGAEAFF
CDR3 DNA: TGCGCCAGCAGCTTAGATGGGACAGGAGGTGCAGAAGCTTTCTTT
J gene: TRBJ1-1
D gene: TRBD1
V gene: TRBV5-1
clone size: few

CDR3 protein: CASRGTGADLSNQPQHF
CDR3 DNA: TGTGCCAGCAGGGGGACAGGGGCCGATCTTAGCAATCAGCCCCAGCATTTT
J gene: TRBJ1-5
D gene: TRBD1
V gene: TRBV2
clone size: few

CDR3 protein: CASSPPGSAYEQYF
CDR3 DNA: TGTGCCAGCAGTCCGCCGGGCAGTGCCTACGAGCAGTACTTC
J gene: TRBJ2-7
D gene: .
V gene: TRBV28
clone size: few

CDR3 protein: CAWQGLAAHEQYF
CDR3 DNA: TGTGCCTGGCAGGGACTAGCGGCCCACGAGCAGTACTTC
J gene: TRBJ2-7
D gene: TRBD2
V gene: TRBV30
clone size: many

CDR3 protein: CASSLHSTDTQYF
CDR3 DNA: TGTGCCAGCAGCTTGCATAGCACAGATACGCAGTATTTT
J gene: TRBJ2-3
D gene: .
V gene: TRBV7-7
clone size: few

CDR3 protein: CSVVTSGSADTQYF
CDR3 DNA: TGCAGCGTTGTGACTAGTGGGTCGGCAGATACGCAGTATTTT
J gene: TRBJ2-3
D gene: .
V gene: TRBV29-1
clone size: .

CDR3 protein: CATSDLREGGTYNEQFF
CDR3 DNA: TGTGCCACCAGTGATTTGAGGGAGGGAGGGACTTACAATGAGCAGTTCTTC
J gene: TRBJ2-1
D gene: TRBD2
V gene: TRBV24-1
clone size: many

CDR3 protein: CATSRGKMTGFNEQYF
CDR3 DNA: TGTGCCACCAGCAGAGGCAAGATGACTGGGTTCAACGAGCAGTACTTC
J gene: TRBJ2-7
D gene: .
V gene: TRBV15
clone size: few

CDR3 protein: CASSSLLGLAGDAGELFF
CDR3 DNA: TGTGCCAGCAGCTCCCTTCTGGGACTAGCGGGAGATGCCGGGGAGCTGTTTTTT
J gene: TRBJ2-2
D gene: TRBD2
V gene: TRBV11-1
clone size: .

CDR3 protein: CASSQGGSGNEQFF
CDR3 DNA: TGTGCCAGCAGCCAGGGGGGCTCCGGGAATGAGCAGTTCTTC
J gene: TRBJ2-1
D gene: .
V gene: TRBV3-1
clone size: .

CDR3 protein: CASSLGGENTEAFF
CDR3 DNA: TGTGCCAGCAGCCTGGGAGGGGAGAACACTGAAGCTTTCTTT
J gene: TRBJ1-1
D gene: .
V gene: TRBV9
clone size: many